This is a list of T cell receptor beta chains from one sample in a study of blood T cell repertoires in COVID-19. TCRdb's table, derived via immunoSEQ multiplex PCR, lists solely in-frame clones and lacks some. The sample includes about 120,000 clones, 90% of them seen just once. What was sequenced was peripheral blood. All receptors come from a woman aged 50 to 60 with acute or convalescent COVID-19. The CDR3 runs from the conserved cysteine through the conserved F or W. A D gene is named only where the DNA matches it firmly. Clone size is shown for a subset of rows, as once, few, many or a class of expanded clone.

v_gene: TRBV9
j_gene: TRBJ1-1
d_gene: .
abundance: .
CDR3nt: TGTGCCAGCAGCGTAGACACCTTGAACACTGAAGCTTTCTTT
CDR3aa: CASSVDTLNTEAFF

v_gene: TRBV5-1
j_gene: TRBJ2-7
d_gene: .
abundance: .
CDR3nt: TGCGCCAGCAGCTTGGATGGACTTTCCTACGAGCAGTACTTC
CDR3aa: CASSLDGLSYEQYF

v_gene: TRBV27
j_gene: TRBJ1-5
d_gene: .
abundance: .
CDR3nt: TGTGCCAGCAGTTTATCGAGGAGCAATCAGCCCCAGCATTTT
CDR3aa: CASSLSRSNQPQHF

v_gene: TRBV25-1
j_gene: TRBJ1-6
d_gene: .
abundance: .
CDR3nt: TGTGCCAGCAGGGGGGGATTGGGGACACCCCTCCACTTT
CDR3aa: CASRGGLGTPLHF

v_gene: TRBV4-2
j_gene: TRBJ1-4
d_gene: .
abundance: .
CDR3nt: TGTGCCAGCAGCCAAGGAGGGGTGGGAGGCGAAAAACTGTTTTTT
CDR3aa: CASSQGGVGGEKLFF

v_gene: TRBV30
j_gene: TRBJ1-2
d_gene: TRBD1
abundance: once
CDR3nt: TGTGCTTGTGCGACAGGGAGTATGAGGGGCTACACCTTC
CDR3aa: CACATGSMRGYTF

v_gene: TRBV7-9
j_gene: TRBJ2-7
d_gene: TRBD1
abundance: .
CDR3nt: TGTGCCAGCAGCCATCCGGGACAGAAATACGAGCAGTACTTC
CDR3aa: CASSHPGQKYEQYF

v_gene: TRBV2
j_gene: TRBJ1-4
d_gene: .
abundance: once
CDR3nt: TGTGCCAGCATGGCCGCTAATGAAAAACTGTTTTTT
CDR3aa: CASMAANEKLFF

v_gene: TRBV14
j_gene: TRBJ2-7
d_gene: TRBD2
abundance: .
CDR3nt: TGTGCCAGCAGCGTCCGACTAGCGGGGTCCTACGAGCAGTACTTC
CDR3aa: CASSVRLAGSYEQYF

v_gene: TRBV11-2
j_gene: TRBJ2-5
d_gene: TRBD1
abundance: .
CDR3nt: TGTGCCAGCAGCCCCGACAGGGCAGAGACCCAGTACTTC
CDR3aa: CASSPDRAETQYF

v_gene: TRBV27
j_gene: TRBJ2-7
d_gene: TRBD1
abundance: .
CDR3nt: TGTGCCAGCAGTCCCTCCCTGACAGGGTCCTACGAGCAGTACTTC
CDR3aa: CASSPSLTGSYEQYF

v_gene: TRBV6-5
j_gene: TRBJ1-5
d_gene: .
abundance: .
CDR3nt: TGTGCCAGCAGTTATTATTCACGGAGTAATCAGCCCCAGCATTTT
CDR3aa: CASSYYSRSNQPQHF

v_gene: TRBV2
j_gene: TRBJ1-1
d_gene: TRBD1
abundance: .
CDR3nt: TGTGCCAGCAAAGAGGGAGTACAGGGGACTGAAGCTTTCTTT
CDR3aa: CASKEGVQGTEAFF

v_gene: TRBV24-1
j_gene: TRBJ2-2
d_gene: TRBD1
abundance: .
CDR3nt: TGTGCCACCAGTGCCGGGACAGGGCCCCACCCCTTGAACACCGGGGAGCTGTTTTTT
CDR3aa: CATSAGTGPHPLNTGELFF

v_gene: TRBV20-1
j_gene: TRBJ1-1
d_gene: .
abundance: .
CDR3nt: TGCAGTGCTATACTCCGGAGCGCATCCTTT
CDR3aa: CSAILRSASF

v_gene: TRBV24-1
j_gene: TRBJ1-5
d_gene: .
abundance: once
CDR3nt: TGTGCCACCAGTGATAAAGGACAGCCCAATCAGCCCCAGCATTTT
CDR3aa: CATSDKGQPNQPQHF

v_gene: TRBV2
j_gene: TRBJ2-3
d_gene: TRBD2
abundance: .
CDR3nt: TGTGCCAGCAGGTTGGCCACTAGCGGGGGATCGACAGATACGCAGTATTTT
CDR3aa: CASRLATSGGSTDTQYF